This entry describes one T cell receptor beta chain. The target antigen is unknown. Primers for the PCR totalled 60 Vbeta and 13 Jbeta. Libraries were prepared by immunoSEQ multiplex PCR; TCRdb keeps only in-frame clonotypes and omits some of them. This sample has 110,000 or so clones, with approximately 77% found just once. These data are taken from a study of cytomegalovirus exposure and HLA in healthy donors. V was clipped by 1 base and J by 1 base; unmatched bases: 4. CDR1 MGHRA and CDR2 YSYEKL come from the germline V gene. The CDR3 spans 16 residues. Study-wide results and limits: The study carried out a later analysis of TCR beta sequences. It associated around 17,000 of them with specific HLA alleles at a false discovery rate of 0.05. When the data were analyzed later, several of the most significant clusters appeared to be linked to common viral pathogens. Previous analysis showed most TCR beta V segments were productive about 87% or about 30% of the time.

This receptor was obtained from a man between 45 and 60 years old in good health and CMV-seropositive. Sequencing input: PBMCs. The rearrangement joins TRBV4-1 to TRBJ1-5, with 7 bases aligning to TRBD1. The CDR3 is CASSQAGRGSNQPQHF. The CDR3 coding sequence is TGCGCCAGCAGCCAAGCGGGCAGGGGGAGCAATCAGCCCCAGCATTTT.